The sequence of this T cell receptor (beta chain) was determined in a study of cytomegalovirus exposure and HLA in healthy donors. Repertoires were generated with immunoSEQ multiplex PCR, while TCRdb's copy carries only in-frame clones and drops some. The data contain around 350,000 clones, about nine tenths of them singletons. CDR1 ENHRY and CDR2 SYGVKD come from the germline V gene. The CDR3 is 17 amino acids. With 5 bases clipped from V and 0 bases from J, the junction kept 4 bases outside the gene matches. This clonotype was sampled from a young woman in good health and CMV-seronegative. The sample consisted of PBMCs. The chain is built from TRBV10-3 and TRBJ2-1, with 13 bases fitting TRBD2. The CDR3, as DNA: TGTGCCATCAGTTCGGGACTAGCGGGATACTCCTACAATGAGCAGTTCTTC. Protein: CAISSGLAGYSYNEQFF.